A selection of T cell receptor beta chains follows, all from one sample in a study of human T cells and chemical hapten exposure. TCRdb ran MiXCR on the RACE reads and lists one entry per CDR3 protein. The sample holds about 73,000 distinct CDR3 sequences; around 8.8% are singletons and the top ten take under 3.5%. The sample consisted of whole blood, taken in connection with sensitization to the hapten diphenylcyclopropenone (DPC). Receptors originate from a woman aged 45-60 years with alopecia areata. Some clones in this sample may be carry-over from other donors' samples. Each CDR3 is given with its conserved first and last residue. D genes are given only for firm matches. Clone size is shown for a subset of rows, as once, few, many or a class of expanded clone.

CDR3nt: TGTGCCAGCAGTCGTATAAGGTCGTCCGCAGATACGCAGTATTTT
CDR3aa: CASSRIRSSADTQYF
j_gene: TRBJ2-3
abundance: few
d_gene: -
v_gene: TRBV2

CDR3nt: TGCAGTGCTAGCCCCCCGGGGGCACGTTCCGAGCAGTACTTC
CDR3aa: CSASPPGARSEQYF
j_gene: TRBJ2-7
abundance: few
d_gene: -
v_gene: TRBV20-1

CDR3nt: TGTGCCAGCAGCTTAGGACTAGCGGCCGACACAGATACGCAGTATTTT
CDR3aa: CASSLGLAADTDTQYF
j_gene: TRBJ2-3
abundance: few
d_gene: TRBD2
v_gene: TRBV13

CDR3nt: TGTGCCAGCAGGGATCAGGAGAACACTGAAGCTTTCTTT
CDR3aa: CASRDQENTEAFF
j_gene: TRBJ1-1
abundance: -
d_gene: -
v_gene: TRBV6-2/TRBV6-3

CDR3nt: TGTGCCAGCAGTCCCCCCAGCGGGGGACCCTACGAGCAGTACTTC
CDR3aa: CASSPPSGGPYEQYF
j_gene: TRBJ2-7
abundance: many
d_gene: TRBD2
v_gene: TRBV6-2/TRBV6-3

CDR3nt: TGTGCCAGCAGCCTTACGTCCGGCTACACCTTC
CDR3aa: CASSLTSGYTF
j_gene: TRBJ1-2
abundance: many
d_gene: -
v_gene: TRBV2

CDR3nt: TGTGCCAGCAGCTGGAGCTCCTACGAGCAGTACTTC
CDR3aa: CASSWSSYEQYF
j_gene: TRBJ2-7
abundance: -
d_gene: -
v_gene: TRBV5-6

CDR3nt: TGTGCCAGCAGCGATATAAGACAGGATCCGTTTGGGACCCTCCACTTT
CDR3aa: CASSDIRQDPFGTLHF
j_gene: TRBJ1-6
abundance: -
d_gene: -
v_gene: TRBV5-6

CDR3nt: TGTGCCTGGACTCCGGGACTTTACACCGGGGAGCTGTTTTTT
CDR3aa: CAWTPGLYTGELFF
j_gene: TRBJ2-2
abundance: few
d_gene: -
v_gene: TRBV30

CDR3nt: TGTGCCAGCAGTGACGGAGGACCCCAGCATTTT
CDR3aa: CASSDGGPQHF
j_gene: TRBJ1-5
abundance: many
d_gene: -
v_gene: TRBV6-2/TRBV6-3

CDR3nt: TGTGCCAGCAGCCAGGGTGACACTGAAGCTTTCTTT
CDR3aa: CASSQGDTEAFF
j_gene: TRBJ1-1
abundance: many
d_gene: -
v_gene: TRBV11-3

CDR3nt: TGCAGCGTTGCAGGGGCGGCCTACGAGCAGTACTTC
CDR3aa: CSVAGAAYEQYF
j_gene: TRBJ2-7
abundance: few
d_gene: -
v_gene: TRBV29-1

CDR3nt: TGTGCCAGCAGCCCCGGAGGGGGGAATCAGCCCCAGCATTTT
CDR3aa: CASSPGGGNQPQHF
j_gene: TRBJ1-5
abundance: -
d_gene: -
v_gene: TRBV6-6

CDR3nt: TGCGCCAGCAGCCTAGGGACAGGGGACCTTCTAGGCTATGGCTACACCTTC
CDR3aa: CASSLGTGDLLGYGYTF
j_gene: TRBJ1-2
abundance: many
d_gene: TRBD1
v_gene: TRBV4-1

CDR3nt: TGTGCCAGCACCCCAGTGGAGGGATACGGCACAGATACGCAGTATTTT
CDR3aa: CASTPVEGYGTDTQYF
j_gene: TRBJ2-3
abundance: few
d_gene: -
v_gene: TRBV4-2

CDR3nt: TGTGCCAGTAGCCCGGGAAACAGGGGGCCTGAAGCTTTCTTT
CDR3aa: CASSPGNRGPEAFF
j_gene: TRBJ1-1
abundance: -
d_gene: TRBD1
v_gene: TRBV19

CDR3nt: TGCAGTGCTAGAGCTCTTGGCGGGAGCTCCTACGAGCAGTACTTC
CDR3aa: CSARALGGSSYEQYF
j_gene: TRBJ2-7
abundance: -
d_gene: TRBD2
v_gene: TRBV20-1

CDR3nt: TGTGCCAGCAGATCACTAGCGGGAGTATGGGGGCCAGGAGAGACCCAGTACTTC
CDR3aa: CASRSLAGVWGPGETQYF
j_gene: TRBJ2-5
abundance: -
d_gene: TRBD2
v_gene: TRBV11-2

CDR3nt: TGTGCCAGCACCCTAGCGACGTATAGGGAGTCCATCGGGGAGCTGTTTTTT
CDR3aa: CASTLATYRESIGELFF
j_gene: TRBJ2-2
abundance: -
d_gene: -
v_gene: TRBV7-6

CDR3nt: TGTGCCAGCAGCCCCAAGGCGGGGCGCGAGACAGATACGCAGTATTTT
CDR3aa: CASSPKAGRETDTQYF
j_gene: TRBJ2-3
abundance: -
d_gene: -
v_gene: TRBV7-9

CDR3nt: TGTGCCAGCAGTTCCGGGACAGGGGGCTGGCTGGGGTCCTACGAGCAGTACTTC
CDR3aa: CASSSGTGGWLGSYEQYF
j_gene: TRBJ2-7
abundance: -
d_gene: TRBD1
v_gene: TRBV28

CDR3nt: TGCAGCGTTGGGGGACAGGGAACGGGGGAGCAGTACTTC
CDR3aa: CSVGGQGTGEQYF
j_gene: TRBJ2-7
abundance: few
d_gene: TRBD1
v_gene: TRBV29-1

CDR3nt: TGTGCCAGCAGTTCTTCAGGGGGGCAGTACTTC
CDR3aa: CASSSSGGQYF
j_gene: TRBJ2-7
abundance: -
d_gene: TRBD1
v_gene: TRBV6-2/TRBV6-3

CDR3nt: TGCAGCGTTGAAGGGACCGATGGTTCAAAAGACATTCAGTACTTC
CDR3aa: CSVEGTDGSKDIQYF
j_gene: TRBJ2-4
abundance: many
d_gene: -
v_gene: TRBV29-1

CDR3nt: TGTGCCAGCAGTGTGCGGACTCCGAACACTGAAGCTTTCTTT
CDR3aa: CASSVRTPNTEAFF
j_gene: TRBJ1-1
abundance: few
d_gene: -
v_gene: TRBV6-1

CDR3nt: TGTGCCAGCAGTGAAACCTTCTTATCGGGGGCTTTCTTT
CDR3aa: CASSETFLSGAFF
j_gene: TRBJ1-1
abundance: many
d_gene: -
v_gene: TRBV2

CDR3nt: TGTGCCAGCACCTCGGGACTAGCGGCAACCGGGGAGCTGTTTTTT
CDR3aa: CASTSGLAATGELFF
j_gene: TRBJ2-2
abundance: few
d_gene: TRBD2
v_gene: TRBV9

CDR3nt: TGTGCCAGCAGTTTATACGGTACCGGGGATGAAAAACTGTTTTTT
CDR3aa: CASSLYGTGDEKLFF
j_gene: TRBJ1-4
abundance: -
d_gene: -
v_gene: TRBV12-3/TRBV12-4

CDR3nt: TGTGCCAGCAGCGTAGTCGGGGACAGGGCGAGTGAGCAGTACTTC
CDR3aa: CASSVVGDRASEQYF
j_gene: TRBJ2-7
abundance: few
d_gene: TRBD1
v_gene: TRBV9

CDR3nt: TGTGCCAGCACCCATAAAGTGGTAGGGGGCACTGAAGCTTTCTTT
CDR3aa: CASTHKVVGGTEAFF
j_gene: TRBJ1-1
abundance: -
d_gene: -
v_gene: TRBV5-4

CDR3nt: TGTGCCAGCAGTGGGGGGGTGGCGGGACTTGGACAGCCCCAGCATTTT
CDR3aa: CASSGGVAGLGQPQHF
j_gene: TRBJ1-5
abundance: -
d_gene: -
v_gene: TRBV6-1

CDR3nt: TGTGCCAGCAGTTACTCGCGGGACAGGAATCAGCCCCAGCATTTT
CDR3aa: CASSYSRDRNQPQHF
j_gene: TRBJ1-5
abundance: few
d_gene: TRBD1
v_gene: TRBV6-2/TRBV6-3

CDR3nt: TGTGCCAGCAGCCTGGACAGGGGCCCGTGGACCCAGTACTTC
CDR3aa: CASSLDRGPWTQYF
j_gene: TRBJ2-5
abundance: -
d_gene: TRBD1
v_gene: TRBV7-2

CDR3nt: TGTGCCAGCAGCCCTAACAGGGGACATCAGCCCCAGCATTTT
CDR3aa: CASSPNRGHQPQHF
j_gene: TRBJ1-5
abundance: few
d_gene: TRBD1
v_gene: TRBV3-1

CDR3nt: TGTGCCAGCAGCCCGGGACCGGTTGAAGCTTTCTTT
CDR3aa: CASSPGPVEAFF
j_gene: TRBJ1-1
abundance: many
d_gene: -
v_gene: TRBV13

CDR3nt: TGTGCCAGCAGCTTAGGGTCAACTACCTACGAGCAGTACTTC
CDR3aa: CASSLGSTTYEQYF
j_gene: TRBJ2-7
abundance: few
d_gene: -
v_gene: TRBV7-9

CDR3nt: TGTGCCAGCAGCCCTGGGACTAGCGGGAGATTAAGGTACGAGCAGTACTTC
CDR3aa: CASSPGTSGRLRYEQYF
j_gene: TRBJ2-7
abundance: few
d_gene: TRBD2
v_gene: TRBV7-9

CDR3nt: TGTGCCAGCAGCAGGGGGCAGGGGAGCACAGATACGCAGTATTTT
CDR3aa: CASSRGQGSTDTQYF
j_gene: TRBJ2-3
abundance: -
d_gene: TRBD1
v_gene: TRBV7-9

CDR3nt: TGTGCCACCAGCAGAGATCTCCCCGGGGGAGAGTCGCCTGAGCAGTTCTTC
CDR3aa: CATSRDLPGGESPEQFF
j_gene: TRBJ2-1
abundance: many
d_gene: -
v_gene: TRBV15

CDR3nt: TGTGCCAGCAGTTACTCCCCCGGGACAGTAACTCTTTGTTCCTACGAGCAGTACTTC
CDR3aa: CASSYSPGTVTLCSYEQYF
j_gene: TRBJ2-7
abundance: few
d_gene: TRBD1
v_gene: TRBV6-2/TRBV6-3

CDR3nt: TGTGCCAGCAGCACTGGACAGGGCGGAGATGAGCAGTTCTTC
CDR3aa: CASSTGQGGDEQFF
j_gene: TRBJ2-1
abundance: once
d_gene: TRBD1
v_gene: TRBV9

CDR3nt: TGTGCCAGCAAGACAGGGGACGAGCAGTACTTC
CDR3aa: CASKTGDEQYF
j_gene: TRBJ2-7
abundance: few
d_gene: TRBD1
v_gene: TRBV6-2/TRBV6-3

CDR3nt: TGTGCCAGCACCCCCGGTCCGGAGCAGTTCTTC
CDR3aa: CASTPGPEQFF
j_gene: TRBJ2-1
abundance: -
d_gene: -
v_gene: TRBV7-9

CDR3nt: TGTGCCAGCAGCCCTATGGCAACCCGACAGCCCGGGGAGCTGTTTTTT
CDR3aa: CASSPMATRQPGELFF
j_gene: TRBJ2-2
abundance: few
d_gene: -
v_gene: TRBV12-3/TRBV12-4

CDR3nt: TGCAGTGCTGGTCAGGCCGGGACCTACGAGCAGTACTTC
CDR3aa: CSAGQAGTYEQYF
j_gene: TRBJ2-7
abundance: few
d_gene: -
v_gene: TRBV20-1

CDR3nt: TGCAGTGCAGGGGGACAGATCTCTGGAAACACCATATATTTT
CDR3aa: CSAGGQISGNTIYF
j_gene: TRBJ1-3
abundance: many
d_gene: TRBD1
v_gene: TRBV20-1

CDR3nt: TGCAGTGCTAGTTTATTTCCGGGACAATCACATGAAAAACTGTTTTTT
CDR3aa: CSASLFPGQSHEKLFF
j_gene: TRBJ1-4
abundance: many
d_gene: -
v_gene: TRBV20-1

CDR3nt: TGTGCCAGCAGCCAACAAGCGAGGATGGTAGCTTTCTTT
CDR3aa: CASSQQARMVAFF
j_gene: TRBJ1-1
abundance: many
d_gene: -
v_gene: TRBV12-3/TRBV12-4

CDR3nt: TGTGCCAGCAGTGGACCAAACACTGAAGCTTTCTTT
CDR3aa: CASSGPNTEAFF
j_gene: TRBJ1-1
abundance: few
d_gene: -
v_gene: TRBV28

CDR3nt: TGTGCCAGCAGCCCGCAGGGAACTGAAGCTTTCTTT
CDR3aa: CASSPQGTEAFF
j_gene: TRBJ1-1
abundance: few
d_gene: -
v_gene: TRBV5-4

CDR3nt: TGTGCCAGCAGCTTAGGTGACGGGGGGTTGTACGAGCAGTACTTC
CDR3aa: CASSLGDGGLYEQYF
j_gene: TRBJ2-7
abundance: -
d_gene: TRBD2
v_gene: TRBV7-2